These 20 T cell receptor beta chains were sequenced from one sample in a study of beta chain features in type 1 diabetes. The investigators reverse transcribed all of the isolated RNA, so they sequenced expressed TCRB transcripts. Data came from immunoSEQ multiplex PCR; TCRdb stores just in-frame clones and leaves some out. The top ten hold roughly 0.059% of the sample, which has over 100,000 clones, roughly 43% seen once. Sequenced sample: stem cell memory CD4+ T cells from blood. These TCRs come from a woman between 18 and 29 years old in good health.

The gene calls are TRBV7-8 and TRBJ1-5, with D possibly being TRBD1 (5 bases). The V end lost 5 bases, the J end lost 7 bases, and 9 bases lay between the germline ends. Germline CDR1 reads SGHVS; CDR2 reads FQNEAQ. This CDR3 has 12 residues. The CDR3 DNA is TGTGCCAGCAGCCCGGCAGGGCAGCCCCAGCATTTT. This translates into CASSPAGQPQHF.

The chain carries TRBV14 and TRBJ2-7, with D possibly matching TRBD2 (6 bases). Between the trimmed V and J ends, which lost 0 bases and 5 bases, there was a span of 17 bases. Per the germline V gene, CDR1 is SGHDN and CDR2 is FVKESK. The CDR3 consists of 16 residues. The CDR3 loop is CASSQDRWRGMDEQYF. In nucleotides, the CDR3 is TGTGCCAGCAGCCAAGATCGGTGGAGGGGAATGGACGAGCAGTACTTC.

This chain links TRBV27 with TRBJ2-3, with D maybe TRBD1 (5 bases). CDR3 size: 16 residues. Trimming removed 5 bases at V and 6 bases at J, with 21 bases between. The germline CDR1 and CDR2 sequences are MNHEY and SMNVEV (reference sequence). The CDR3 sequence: CASSTSGIPLGDTQYF. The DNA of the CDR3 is TGTGCCAGCAGTACCTCAGGGATCCCTTTAGGTGATACGCAGTATTTT.

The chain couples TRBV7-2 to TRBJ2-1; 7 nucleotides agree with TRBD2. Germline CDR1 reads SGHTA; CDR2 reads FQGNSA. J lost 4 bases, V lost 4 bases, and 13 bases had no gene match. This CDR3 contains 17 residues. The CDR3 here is CASSSQELASGYNEQFF. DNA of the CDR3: TGTGCCAGCAGCTCCCAAGAGTTGGCTAGCGGATACAATGAGCAGTTCTTC.

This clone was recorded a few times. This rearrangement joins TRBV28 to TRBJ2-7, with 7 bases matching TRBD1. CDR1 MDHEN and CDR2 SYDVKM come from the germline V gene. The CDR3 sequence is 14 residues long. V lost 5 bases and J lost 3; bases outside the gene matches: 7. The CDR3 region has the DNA TGTGCCAGCAGTACTAGACAGGGAGTCTACGAGCAGTACTTC. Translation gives CASSTRQGVYEQYF.

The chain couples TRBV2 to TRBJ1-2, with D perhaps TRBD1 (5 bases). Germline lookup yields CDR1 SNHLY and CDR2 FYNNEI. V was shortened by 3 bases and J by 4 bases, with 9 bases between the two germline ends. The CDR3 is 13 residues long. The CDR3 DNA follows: TGTGCCAGCAGTGAGAGACAGCGCTATGGCTACACCTTC. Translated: CASSERQRYGYTF.

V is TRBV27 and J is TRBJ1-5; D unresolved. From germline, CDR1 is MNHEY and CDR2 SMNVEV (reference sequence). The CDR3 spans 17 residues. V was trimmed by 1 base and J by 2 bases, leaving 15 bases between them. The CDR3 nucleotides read TGTGCCAGCAGTTTATTCGCAGTCCCCGGGGGCAATCAGCCCCAGCATTTT. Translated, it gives CASSLFAVPGGNQPQHF.

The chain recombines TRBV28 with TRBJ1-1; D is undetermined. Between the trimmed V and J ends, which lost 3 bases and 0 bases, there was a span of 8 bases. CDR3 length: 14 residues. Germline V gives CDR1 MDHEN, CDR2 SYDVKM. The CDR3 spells CASSFYRMNTEAFF. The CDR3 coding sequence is TGTGCCAGCAGTTTCTACAGAATGAACACTGAAGCTTTCTTT.

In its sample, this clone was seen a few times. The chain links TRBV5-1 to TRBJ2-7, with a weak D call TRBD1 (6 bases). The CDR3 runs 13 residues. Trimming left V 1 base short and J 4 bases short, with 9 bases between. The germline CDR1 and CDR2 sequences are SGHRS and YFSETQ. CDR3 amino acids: CASSLLQGYEQYF. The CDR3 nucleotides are TGCGCCAGCAGCTTGTTACAGGGATACGAGCAGTACTTC.

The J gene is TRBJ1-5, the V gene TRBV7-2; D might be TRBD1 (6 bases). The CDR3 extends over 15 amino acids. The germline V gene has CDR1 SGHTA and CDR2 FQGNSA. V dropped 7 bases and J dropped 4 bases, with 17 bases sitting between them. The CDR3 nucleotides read TGTGCCAGCACCAATCCGGGACAATGGAATCAGCCCCAGCATTTT. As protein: CASTNPGQWNQPQHF.

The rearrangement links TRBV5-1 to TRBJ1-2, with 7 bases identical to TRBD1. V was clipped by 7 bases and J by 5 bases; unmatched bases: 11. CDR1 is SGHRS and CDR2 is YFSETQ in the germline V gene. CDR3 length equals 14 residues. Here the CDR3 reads CASGHYPGQYGYTF. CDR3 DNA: TGCGCCAGCGGCCACTATCCGGGACAGTATGGCTACACCTTC.

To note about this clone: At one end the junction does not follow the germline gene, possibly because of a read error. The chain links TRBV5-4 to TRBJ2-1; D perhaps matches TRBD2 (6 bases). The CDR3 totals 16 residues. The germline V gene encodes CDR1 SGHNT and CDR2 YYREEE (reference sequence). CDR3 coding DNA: TGTGCCGGCAGTGGGCGACAGCGGGCGTCCTACAATGAGCAGTTCTTC. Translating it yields CAGSGRQRASYNEQFF.

In DNA form, the CDR3 reads TGTGCCATCCCCCCTTCGGAGACAGGAGGAGGCTACACCTTC. It codes for CAIPPSETGGGYTF. This sequence joins TRBV28 and TRBJ1-2, with TRBD1 as a possible D gene (6 bases). The length of the CDR3 is 14 residues. V lost 10 bases and J lost 8, with 23 bases in between. Germline CDR1 reads MDHEN; CDR2 reads SYDVKM.

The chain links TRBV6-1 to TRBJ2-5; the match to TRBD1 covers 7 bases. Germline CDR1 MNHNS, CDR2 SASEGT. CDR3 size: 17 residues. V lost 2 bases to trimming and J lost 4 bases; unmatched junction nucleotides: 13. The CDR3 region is CASSEWAGQARRETQYF. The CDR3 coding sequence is TGTGCCAGCAGTGAATGGGCTGGACAGGCCAGGCGAGAGACCCAGTACTTC.

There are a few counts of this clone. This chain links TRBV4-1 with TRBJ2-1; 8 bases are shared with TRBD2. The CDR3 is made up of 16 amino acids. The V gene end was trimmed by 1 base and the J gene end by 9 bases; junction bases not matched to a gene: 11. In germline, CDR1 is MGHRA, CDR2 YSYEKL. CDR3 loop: CASSQAGTRGLGEQFF. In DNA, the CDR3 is TGCGCCAGCAGCCAAGCCGGGACTAGGGGCCTAGGTGAGCAGTTCTTC.

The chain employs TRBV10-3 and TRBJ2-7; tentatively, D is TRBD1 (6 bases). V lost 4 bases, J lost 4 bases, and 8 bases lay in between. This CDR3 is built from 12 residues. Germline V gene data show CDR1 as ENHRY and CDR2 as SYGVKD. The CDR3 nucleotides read TGTGCCATCAGTGGTCAGGGGTACGAGCAGTACTTC. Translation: CAISGQGYEQYF.

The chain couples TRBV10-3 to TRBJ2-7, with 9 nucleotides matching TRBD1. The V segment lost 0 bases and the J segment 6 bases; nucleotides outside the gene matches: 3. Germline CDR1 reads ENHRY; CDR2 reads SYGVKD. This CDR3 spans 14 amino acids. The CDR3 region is CAISESLDRGEQYF. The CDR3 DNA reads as TGTGCCATCAGTGAGTCCCTGGACAGGGGCGAGCAGTACTTC.

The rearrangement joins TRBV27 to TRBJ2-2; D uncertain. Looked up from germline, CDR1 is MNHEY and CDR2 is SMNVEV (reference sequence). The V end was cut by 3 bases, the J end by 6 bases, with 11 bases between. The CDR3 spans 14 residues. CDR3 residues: CASSFGPNPGELFF. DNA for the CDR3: TGTGCCAGCAGTTTCGGTCCTAACCCCGGGGAGCTGTTTTTT.

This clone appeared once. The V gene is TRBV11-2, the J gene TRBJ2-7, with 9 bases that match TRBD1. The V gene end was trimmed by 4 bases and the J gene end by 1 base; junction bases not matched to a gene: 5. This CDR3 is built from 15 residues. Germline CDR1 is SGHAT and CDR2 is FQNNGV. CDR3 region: CASSSWDRASYEQYF. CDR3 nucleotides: TGTGCCAGCAGCTCGTGGGACAGGGCTTCCTACGAGCAGTACTTC. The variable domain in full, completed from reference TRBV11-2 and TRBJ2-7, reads EAGVAQSPRYKIIEKRQSVAFWCNPISGHATLYWYQQILGQGPKLLIQFQNNGVVDDSQLPKDRFSAERLKGVDSTLKIQPAKLEDSAVYLCASSSWDRASYEQYFGPGTRLTVT.

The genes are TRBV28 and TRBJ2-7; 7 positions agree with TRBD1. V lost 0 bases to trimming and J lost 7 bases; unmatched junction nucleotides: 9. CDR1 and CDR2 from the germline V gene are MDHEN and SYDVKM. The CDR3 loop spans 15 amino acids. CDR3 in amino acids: CASSLWKTGDREQYF. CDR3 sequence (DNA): TGTGCCAGCAGTTTATGGAAAACAGGGGATAGGGAGCAGTACTTC.